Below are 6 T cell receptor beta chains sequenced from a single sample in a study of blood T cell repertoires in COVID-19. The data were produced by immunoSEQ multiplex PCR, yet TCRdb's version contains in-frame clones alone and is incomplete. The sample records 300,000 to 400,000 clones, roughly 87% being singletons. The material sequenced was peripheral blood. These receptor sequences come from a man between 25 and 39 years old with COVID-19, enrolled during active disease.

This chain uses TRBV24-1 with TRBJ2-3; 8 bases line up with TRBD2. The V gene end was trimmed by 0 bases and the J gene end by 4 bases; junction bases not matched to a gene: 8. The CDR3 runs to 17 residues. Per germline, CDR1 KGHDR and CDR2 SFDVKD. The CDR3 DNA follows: TGTGCCACCAGTGATTTGGGTAGCGGGACGCCCGCAGATACGCAGTATTTT. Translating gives CATSDLGSGTPADTQYF.

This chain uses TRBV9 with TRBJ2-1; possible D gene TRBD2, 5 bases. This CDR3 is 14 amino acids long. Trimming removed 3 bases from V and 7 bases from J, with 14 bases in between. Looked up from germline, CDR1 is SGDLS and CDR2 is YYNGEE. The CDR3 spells CASSGTPGGNEQFF. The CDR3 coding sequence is TGTGCCAGCAGCGGGACTCCCGGTGGTAATGAGCAGTTCTTC.

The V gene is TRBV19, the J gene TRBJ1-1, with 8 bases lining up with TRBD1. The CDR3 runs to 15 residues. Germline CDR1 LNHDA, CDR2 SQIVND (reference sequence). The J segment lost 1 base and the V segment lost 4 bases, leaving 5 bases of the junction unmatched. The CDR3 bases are TGTGCCAGTAGTAAGGACAGGGTGGGGAACACTGAAGCTTTCTTT. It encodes CASSKDRVGNTEAFF.

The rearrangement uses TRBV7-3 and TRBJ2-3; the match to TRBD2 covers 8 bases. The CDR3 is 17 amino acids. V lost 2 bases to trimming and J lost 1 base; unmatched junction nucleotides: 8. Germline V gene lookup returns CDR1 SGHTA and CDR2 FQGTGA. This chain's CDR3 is CASSLYGPAGGTDTQYF. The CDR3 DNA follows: TGTGCCAGCAGCTTATACGGCCCAGCGGGGGGCACAGATACGCAGTATTTT.

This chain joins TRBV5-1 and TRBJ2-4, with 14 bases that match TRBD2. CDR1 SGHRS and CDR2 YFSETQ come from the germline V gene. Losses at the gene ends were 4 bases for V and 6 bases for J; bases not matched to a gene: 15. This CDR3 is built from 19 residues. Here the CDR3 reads CASSPEGLAGAGPGNIQYF. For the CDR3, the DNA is TGCGCCAGCAGCCCGGAGGGACTAGCGGGGGCTGGGCCAGGAAACATTCAGTACTTC.

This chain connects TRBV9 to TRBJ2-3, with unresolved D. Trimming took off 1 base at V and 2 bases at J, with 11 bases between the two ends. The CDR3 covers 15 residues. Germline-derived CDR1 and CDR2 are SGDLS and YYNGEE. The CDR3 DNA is TGTGCCAGCAGCGTATTTTCCGCTACCACAGATACGCAGTATTTT. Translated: CASSVFSATTDTQYF.